This T cell receptor (beta chain) stems from a study of T cell responses to AZD1222 COVID-19 vaccine. The study, taken as a whole, reports: Mostly white British, mostly female donors; authors suggested clonal diversity may be underestimated. Sampling that yielded the repertoires occurred only after the peak T cell response.

On this clone: Its target is unknown.

The table came from immunoSEQ multiplex PCR; TCRdb's copy has only in-frame clones and leaves some out. The sample records around 78,000 clones, around nine tenths being singletons. J was trimmed by 4 bases and V by 5 bases; bases with no gene match: 10. The CDR3 is made up of 15 amino acids. Germline V gene lookup returns CDR1 MNHEY and CDR2 SVGAGI. Specimen: peripheral blood, collected on day 0 of MenACWY control vaccination. The chain recombines TRBV6-5 with TRBJ1-2; 7 nucleotides align to TRBD1. The origin of this receptor is an adult in good health. CDR3 sequence (DNA): TGTGCCAGCAGTAGACAGGGTGGGCCGCTCTATGGCTACACCTTC. Amino acid sequence: CASSRQGGPLYGYTF.